Following are 4 T cell receptor beta chains from one sample sequenced in a study of cytomegalovirus exposure and HLA in healthy donors. Researchers ran the PCR with 60 Vbeta and 13 Jbeta primers. Libraries were prepared by immunoSEQ multiplex PCR; TCRdb keeps only in-frame clonotypes and omits some of them. The sample lists about 89,000 clones, about four fifths seen once, with 3% to 4% in the top ten. The sample was PBMCs. Receptor source: a female donor in good health and CMV-seropositive.

This clone appeared once. Here the CDR3 omits its conserved ending phenylalanine or tryptophan, so a read error is the likely source. The chain links TRBV28 to TRBJ2-7; TRBD1 matches 7 bases. The CDR3 consists of 13 residues. V trimming: 7 bases; J trimming: 1 base; junction bases outside the gene matches: 4. Germline assignment: CDR1 MDHEN and CDR2 SYDVKM. The CDR3 region has the DNA TGTGCCAGCAATCGGGACAGTTCCTACGAGCAGTACCTC. Protein product: CASNRDSSYEQYL.

This chain uses TRBV6-1 with TRBJ2-7; 7 bases align to TRBD1. There are 14 residues in the CDR3. J lost 2 bases, V lost 5 bases, and 6 bases had no gene match. Germline V gene data show CDR1 as MNHNS and CDR2 as SASEGT. The CDR3 region is CASSNLRGTYEQYF. CDR3 DNA: TGTGCCAGCAGTAATCTCAGGGGGACCTACGAGCAGTACTTC.

The chain joins TRBV28 to TRBJ2-5, with TRBD2 matching over 12 bases. Looked up from germline, CDR1 is MDHEN and CDR2 is SYDVKM. Trimming at V came to 4 bases and at J to 1 base, leaving 4 bases not matched to a gene. The CDR3 runs to 16 residues. CDR3 in amino acids: CASSSLAGGLQETQYF. CDR3 bases: TGTGCCAGCAGTTCACTAGCGGGGGGACTCCAAGAGACCCAGTACTTC.

This clone appeared once. The V and J genes are TRBV9 and TRBJ2-7, with D possibly TRBD1 on 6 matching bases. Germline lookup yields CDR1 SGDLS and CDR2 YYNGEE. The length of the CDR3 is 14 residues. Trimming stripped 3 bases from V and 0 bases from J, with 10 bases between. The CDR3: CASSGTESSYEQYF. CDR3 coding DNA: TGTGCCAGCAGCGGGACAGAGAGCTCCTACGAGCAGTACTTC.